The 5 T cell receptor beta chains in this list originate from one sample, sequenced in a study of OX40 agonist ivuxolimab in advanced cancers. The repertoire was sequenced with immunoSEQ multiplex PCR; TCRdb's copy has only in-frame clones and lacks some. The table has tens of thousands of clones, 85% to 90% seen once. The input for sequencing was CD4+ or CD8+ T cells sorted from blood, taken in a trial of the OX40 agonist ivuxolimab. These receptors all stem from an adult with an advanced solid tumor such as melanoma, head and neck, liver or kidney cancer.

This clone was counted only a few times. The rearrangement links TRBV27 to TRBJ1-2; possible D gene TRBD1, 6 bases. The length of the CDR3 is 13 residues. The V end was cut by 4 bases, the J end by 7 bases, with 13 bases between. The germline V gene has CDR1 MNHEY and CDR2 SMNVEV (reference sequence). The CDR3 loop is CASSYSQGSGYTF. Here the CDR3 DNA reads TGTGCCAGCAGTTATTCACAGGGAAGTGGCTACACCTTC.

V is TRBV11-2 and J is TRBJ2-7; no clear D gene. CDR1 is SGHAT and CDR2 is FQNNGV in the germline V gene. Deletions cut 0 bases from V and 2 bases from J, with 11 bases between. This CDR3 region has 15 residues. The CDR3 sequence is CASSLDLAAPYEQYF. DNA for the CDR3: TGTGCCAGCAGCTTAGATTTGGCGGCCCCCTACGAGCAGTACTTC.

The V and J genes are TRBV5-4 and TRBJ2-7; TRBD1 matches at 8 bases. Germline V gene data show CDR1 as SGHNT and CDR2 as YYREEE (reference sequence). Trimming at V came to 3 bases and at J to 5 bases, leaving 4 bases not matched to a gene. The CDR3 sequence is 13 residues long. Written as DNA, the CDR3 is TGTGCCAGCAGCTGGACAGGGCTCAACGAGCAGTACTTC. This encodes CASSWTGLNEQYF.

This chain joins TRBV27 and TRBJ2-7, with D possibly TRBD1 on 6 matching bases. CDR1 and CDR2 (germline): MNHEY, SMNVEV (reference sequence). The CDR3 is made up of 16 amino acids. The V end was cut by 2 bases, the J end by 7 bases, with 21 bases between. CDR3 DNA sequence: TGTGCCAGCAGTTTAGTCTCAGGGGAGTCGCTGAGGGAGCAGTACTTC. It is translated as CASSLVSGESLREQYF.

The chain employs TRBV27 and TRBJ2-3; D perhaps matches TRBD2 (6 bases). V lost 5 bases and J 4 bases, leaving 10 bases between the germline ends. The V gene's germline CDR1 is MNHEY and CDR2 SMNVEV (reference sequence). The CDR3 runs to 13 residues. The DNA of the CDR3 is TGTGCCAGCAGTCGGGGGTCGGCAGATACGCAGTATTTT. As protein: CASSRGSADTQYF.